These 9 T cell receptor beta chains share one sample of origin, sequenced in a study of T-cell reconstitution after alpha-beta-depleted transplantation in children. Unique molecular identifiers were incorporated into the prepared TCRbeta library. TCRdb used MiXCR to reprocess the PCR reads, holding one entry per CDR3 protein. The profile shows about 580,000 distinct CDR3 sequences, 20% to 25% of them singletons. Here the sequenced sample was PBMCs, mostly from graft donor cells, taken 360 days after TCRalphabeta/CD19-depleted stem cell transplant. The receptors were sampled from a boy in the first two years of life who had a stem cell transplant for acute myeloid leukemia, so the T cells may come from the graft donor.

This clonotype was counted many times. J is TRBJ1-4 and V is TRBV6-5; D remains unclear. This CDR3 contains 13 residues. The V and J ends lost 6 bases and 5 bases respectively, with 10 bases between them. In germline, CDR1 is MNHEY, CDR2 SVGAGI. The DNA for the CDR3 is TGTGCCAGCAGCTACGACTTGAATGAAAAACTGTTTTTT. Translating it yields CASSYDLNEKLFF.

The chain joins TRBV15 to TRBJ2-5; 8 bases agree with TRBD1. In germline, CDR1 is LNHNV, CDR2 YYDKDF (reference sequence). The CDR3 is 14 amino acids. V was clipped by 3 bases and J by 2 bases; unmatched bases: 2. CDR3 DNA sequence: TGTGCCACCAGCAGTGACAGGGGTCAAGAGACCCAGTACTTC. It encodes CATSSDRGQETQYF.

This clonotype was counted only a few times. Written as DNA, the CDR3 is TGCAGTGGAAGAGGGCCTTGGACAGATACGCAGTATTTT. Translating gives CSGRGPWTDTQYF. The chain couples TRBV20-1 to TRBJ2-3; the D gene is possibly TRBD2 (5 bases). Germline CDR1 reads DFQATT; CDR2 reads SNEGSKA (reference sequence). V lost 7 bases to trimming and J lost 3 bases, with 14 bases between them. This CDR3 has 13 residues.

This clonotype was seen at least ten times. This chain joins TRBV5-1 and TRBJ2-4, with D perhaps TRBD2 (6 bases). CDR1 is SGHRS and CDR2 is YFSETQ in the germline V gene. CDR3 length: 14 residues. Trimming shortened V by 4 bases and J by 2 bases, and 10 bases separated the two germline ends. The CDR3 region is CASSRDSPKNIQYF. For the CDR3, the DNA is TGCGCCAGCAGCCGGGACTCCCCCAAAAACATTCAGTACTTC.

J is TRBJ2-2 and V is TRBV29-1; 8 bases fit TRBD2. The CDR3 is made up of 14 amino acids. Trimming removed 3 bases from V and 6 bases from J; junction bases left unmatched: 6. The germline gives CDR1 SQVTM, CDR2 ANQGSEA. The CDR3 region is CSVEGLDLAGELFF. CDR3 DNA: TGCAGCGTTGAGGGACTAGATCTAGCCGGGGAGCTGTTTTTT.

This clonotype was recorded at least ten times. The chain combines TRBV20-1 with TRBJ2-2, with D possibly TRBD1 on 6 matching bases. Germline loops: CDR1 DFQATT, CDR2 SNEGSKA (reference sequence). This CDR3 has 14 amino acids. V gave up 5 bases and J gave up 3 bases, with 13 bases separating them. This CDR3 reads CSAAGQTYTGELFF. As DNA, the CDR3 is TGCAGTGCTGCTGGACAGACTTACACCGGGGAGCTGTTTTTT.

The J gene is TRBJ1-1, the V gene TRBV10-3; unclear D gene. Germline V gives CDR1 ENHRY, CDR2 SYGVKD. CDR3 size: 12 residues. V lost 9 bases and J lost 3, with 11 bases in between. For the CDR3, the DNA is TGTGCCATAGCTGGACGGGACACTGAAGCTTTCTTT. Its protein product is CAIAGRDTEAFF.

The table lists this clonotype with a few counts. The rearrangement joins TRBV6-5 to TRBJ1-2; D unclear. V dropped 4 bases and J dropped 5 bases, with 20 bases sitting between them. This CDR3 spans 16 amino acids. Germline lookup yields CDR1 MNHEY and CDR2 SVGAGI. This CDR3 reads CASSSTWPPGRYGYTF. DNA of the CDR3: TGTGCCAGCAGTTCCACCTGGCCGCCCGGGAGGTATGGCTACACCTTC.

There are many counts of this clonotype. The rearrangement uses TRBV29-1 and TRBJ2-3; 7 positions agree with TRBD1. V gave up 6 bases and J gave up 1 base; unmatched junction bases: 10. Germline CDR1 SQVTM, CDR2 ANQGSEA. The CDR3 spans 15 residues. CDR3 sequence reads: CSVRRGSYGTDTQYF. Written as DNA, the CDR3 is TGCAGCGTCCGCAGGGGGAGTTACGGCACAGATACGCAGTATTTT.